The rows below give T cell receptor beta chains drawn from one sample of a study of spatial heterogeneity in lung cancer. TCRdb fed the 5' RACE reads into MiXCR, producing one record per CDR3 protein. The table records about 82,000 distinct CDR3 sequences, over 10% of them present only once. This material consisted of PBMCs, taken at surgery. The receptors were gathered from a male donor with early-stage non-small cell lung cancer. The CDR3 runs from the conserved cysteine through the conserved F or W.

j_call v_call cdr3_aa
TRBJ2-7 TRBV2 CASTSGGQGTGTSGRARFYEQYF
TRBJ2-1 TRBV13 CASGETDSYNEQFF
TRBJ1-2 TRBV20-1 CSARVPLLGAPNYGYTF
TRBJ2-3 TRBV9 CASSVFLDTQYF
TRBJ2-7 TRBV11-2 CASSLRQGGYEQYF
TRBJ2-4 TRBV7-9 CASSSGSAVNIQYF
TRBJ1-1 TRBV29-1 CSVTVGGNTEAFF
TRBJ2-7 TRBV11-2 CASSLEGRVSDEQYF
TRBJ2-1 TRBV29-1 CSVEDRGGKNNEQFF
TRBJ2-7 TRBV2 CASSEYHMAPYEQYF
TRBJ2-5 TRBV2 CASTKGGLGTQYF
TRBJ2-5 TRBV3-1 CASSPWRETQYF
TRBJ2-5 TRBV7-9 CASSSPGGLETQYF
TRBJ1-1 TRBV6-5 CASTTPRATEAFF
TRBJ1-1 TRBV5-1 CASSLWTGRTEAFF
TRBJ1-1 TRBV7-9 CASSPWDLF
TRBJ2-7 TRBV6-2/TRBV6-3 CASSYYTGRYEQYF